This is a list of T cell receptor beta chains from one sample in a study of blood T cells in healthy people across ages. TCRdb redid the calling of the 5' RACE reads with MiXCR, one entry per CDR3 protein. The sample holds 710,000 or so distinct CDR3 sequences, approximately 22% seen once. The sequenced sample consisted of blood. All receptors derive from a man in his 70s in good health. Each CDR3 is given with its conserved first and last residue. D genes are given only for firm matches. Clone size is shown for a subset of rows, as once, few, many or a class of expanded clone.

clone_size: -; d_call: TRBD2; v_call: TRBV7-2; j_call: TRBJ2-3; cdr3_nt: TGTGCCAGCAGCCGACGACGGCGGGAGGGCCTCACAGATACGCAGTATTTT; cdr3_aa: CASSRRRREGLTDTQYF
clone_size: few; d_call: -; v_call: TRBV5-6; j_call: TRBJ2-1; cdr3_nt: TGTGCCAGCAGCCCCCCAATGAGACTAAACTACAATGAGCAGTTCTTC; cdr3_aa: CASSPPMRLNYNEQFF
clone_size: few; d_call: -; v_call: TRBV6-5; j_call: TRBJ1-2; cdr3_nt: TGTGCCAGCAGCGCACCCCGGGAGGGTAAGGATGGCTACACCTTC; cdr3_aa: CASSAPREGKDGYTF
clone_size: -; d_call: -; v_call: TRBV12-3/TRBV12-4; j_call: TRBJ2-1; cdr3_nt: TGTGCCAGCAGGCTTTCCTACAATGAGCAGTTCTTC; cdr3_aa: CASRLSYNEQFF
clone_size: -; d_call: TRBD2; v_call: TRBV12-3/TRBV12-4; j_call: TRBJ2-7; cdr3_nt: TGTGCCAGCAGTTTAAGGCGGGGGGGCCCGTACGAGCAGTACTTC; cdr3_aa: CASSLRRGGPYEQYF
clone_size: few; d_call: TRBD2; v_call: TRBV20-1; j_call: TRBJ2-7; cdr3_nt: TGCAGTGCTAGGGTCCCGACTAGCGGGGGGGACGAGCAGTACTTC; cdr3_aa: CSARVPTSGGDEQYF
clone_size: -; d_call: -; v_call: TRBV10-1; j_call: TRBJ2-7; cdr3_nt: TGCGCCAGCAGTGAAGGAGGGAAATCCTCCGAGCAGTACTTC; cdr3_aa: CASSEGGKSSEQYF
clone_size: few; d_call: -; v_call: TRBV6-2/TRBV6-3; j_call: TRBJ1-2; cdr3_nt: TGTGCCAGCGAAGGTTTACAGCGTAACTATGGCTACACCTTC; cdr3_aa: CASEGLQRNYGYTF
clone_size: -; d_call: TRBD2; v_call: TRBV7-9; j_call: TRBJ2-1; cdr3_nt: TGTGCCAGCAGCGCCACTAGCGGGGGGGTATCCTACAATGAGCAGTTCTTC; cdr3_aa: CASSATSGGVSYNEQFF
clone_size: few; d_call: -; v_call: TRBV6-6; j_call: TRBJ2-1; cdr3_nt: TGTGCCAGCAGTGGGTCCCAGCTCTATGAGCAGTTCTTC; cdr3_aa: CASSGSQLYEQFF
clone_size: few; d_call: -; v_call: TRBV24-1; j_call: TRBJ2-1; cdr3_nt: TGTGCCACCAGTGACCCCCAACGGGATTGGAATGAGCAGTTCTTC; cdr3_aa: CATSDPQRDWNEQFF
clone_size: -; d_call: -; v_call: TRBV6-5; j_call: TRBJ2-5; cdr3_nt: TGTGCCAGCAGTTACTCTTGGGGAGGAGAGACCCAGTACTTC; cdr3_aa: CASSYSWGGETQYF
clone_size: -; d_call: -; v_call: TRBV21-1; j_call: TRBJ2-1; cdr3_nt: TGTGCCAGCAGCAAAGTGGGACCGGGACTAGCGGGCCACTGGTATGAGCAGTTCTTC; cdr3_aa: CASSKVGPGLAGHWYEQFF
clone_size: many; d_call: -; v_call: TRBV20-1; j_call: TRBJ2-5; cdr3_nt: TGCAGTGCTAGAGATACGTGGACCCAGTACTTC; cdr3_aa: CSARDTWTQYF
clone_size: -; d_call: -; v_call: TRBV12-3/TRBV12-4; j_call: TRBJ1-1; cdr3_nt: TGTGCCAGCAGTTTGGTAGGGGAGGGGAACACTGAAGCTTTCTTT; cdr3_aa: CASSLVGEGNTEAFF
clone_size: -; d_call: -; v_call: TRBV12-3/TRBV12-4; j_call: TRBJ2-5; cdr3_nt: TGTGCCGGTAGGACCGAAGAGGAGACCCAGTACTTC; cdr3_aa: CAGRTEEETQYF
clone_size: few; d_call: -; v_call: TRBV12-3/TRBV12-4; j_call: TRBJ2-2; cdr3_nt: TGTGCCAGCAGGTCTGGGGGGCTGAATTTCGCCGGGGAGCTGTTTTTT; cdr3_aa: CASRSGGLNFAGELFF
clone_size: -; d_call: -; v_call: TRBV4-1; j_call: TRBJ2-3; cdr3_nt: TGCGCCAGCAGCCAAGATATGCGAGATACGCAGTATTTT; cdr3_aa: CASSQDMRDTQYF
clone_size: -; d_call: TRBD1; v_call: TRBV11-2; j_call: TRBJ1-4; cdr3_nt: TGTGCCAGCAGCCTAGGCTTGGGACAGGTCGGTGGAAAACTGTTTTTT; cdr3_aa: CASSLGLGQVGGKLFF
clone_size: few; d_call: TRBD2; v_call: TRBV5-1; j_call: TRBJ2-1; cdr3_nt: TGCGCCAGCAGCATTTCCTTGACTAGCGGGAGGGCCGGTGAGCAGTTCTTC; cdr3_aa: CASSISLTSGRAGEQFF
clone_size: -; d_call: TRBD2; v_call: TRBV20-1; j_call: TRBJ2-4; cdr3_nt: TGCAGTGTGACTGGGACTAGCGGGAGGGCCAAAAACATTCAGTACTTC; cdr3_aa: CSVTGTSGRAKNIQYF
clone_size: few; d_call: TRBD2; v_call: TRBV5-1; j_call: TRBJ2-7; cdr3_nt: TGCGCCAGCAGCTTGAGCGGGGGGAACTACGAGCAGTACTTC; cdr3_aa: CASSLSGGNYEQYF
clone_size: few; d_call: TRBD1; v_call: TRBV24-1; j_call: TRBJ2-7; cdr3_nt: TGTGCCACCAGTGAACCCGGGACAGCCTTCCAGTACTTC; cdr3_aa: CATSEPGTAFQYF
clone_size: few; d_call: -; v_call: TRBV7-2; j_call: TRBJ2-4; cdr3_nt: TGTGCCAGCAGCTTAGGGTCGATCCCCAAAAACATTCAGTACTTC; cdr3_aa: CASSLGSIPKNIQYF
clone_size: -; d_call: TRBD2; v_call: TRBV5-1; j_call: TRBJ2-7; cdr3_nt: TGCGCCAGCAGCGAGAGACTAGCGGGGGATCCAACCTACGAGCAGTACTTC; cdr3_aa: CASSERLAGDPTYEQYF
clone_size: -; d_call: TRBD2; v_call: TRBV20-1; j_call: TRBJ2-1; cdr3_nt: TGCAGTGCTAGGGGGGGGAACTCTATCGGGAACAATGAGCAGTTCTTC; cdr3_aa: CSARGGNSIGNNEQFF
clone_size: -; d_call: -; v_call: TRBV7-6; j_call: TRBJ1-6; cdr3_nt: TGTGCCAGCAGCTTAGCAGGGGCCGATTCACCCCTCCACTTT; cdr3_aa: CASSLAGADSPLHF
clone_size: few; d_call: TRBD2; v_call: TRBV11-2; j_call: TRBJ2-1; cdr3_nt: TGTGCCAGCAGCTTAGTCCCTAGCGGAAACAATGAGCAGTTCTTC; cdr3_aa: CASSLVPSGNNEQFF
clone_size: -; d_call: TRBD2; v_call: TRBV20-1; j_call: TRBJ2-1; cdr3_nt: TGCAGTGCTATCGGGACTAGCGGGAGAATTTCCTACAATGAGCAGTTCTTC; cdr3_aa: CSAIGTSGRISYNEQFF
clone_size: -; d_call: -; v_call: TRBV5-1; j_call: TRBJ2-7; cdr3_nt: TGCGCCAGCAGCTTGTTCGCAGGAGTAGGCGAGCAGTACTTC; cdr3_aa: CASSLFAGVGEQYF
clone_size: many; d_call: TRBD2; v_call: TRBV3-1; j_call: TRBJ2-7; cdr3_nt: TGTGCCAGCAGCCAAACTAGCGGGTCTTACGAGCAGTACTTC; cdr3_aa: CASSQTSGSYEQYF
clone_size: -; d_call: -; v_call: TRBV5-1; j_call: TRBJ1-2; cdr3_nt: TGCGCCAGCAGCTTGGGCCAGGGCCTGCCCACTAACTATGGCTACACCTTC; cdr3_aa: CASSLGQGLPTNYGYTF
clone_size: -; d_call: TRBD2; v_call: TRBV12-3/TRBV12-4; j_call: TRBJ2-3; cdr3_nt: TGTGCCACGGGCTCTAGCGGGAGAACAGATACGCAGTATTTT; cdr3_aa: CATGSSGRTDTQYF
clone_size: many; d_call: -; v_call: TRBV20-1; j_call: TRBJ1-4; cdr3_nt: TGCAGTGCTAGGAGAGGGGCAACTAATGAAAAACTGTTTTTT; cdr3_aa: CSARRGATNEKLFF
clone_size: few; d_call: -; v_call: TRBV7-8; j_call: TRBJ1-4; cdr3_nt: TGTGCCAGCAGCGCGCGAAGGTTACCGGACGCAACTAATGAAAAACTGTTTTTT; cdr3_aa: CASSARRLPDATNEKLFF
clone_size: -; d_call: TRBD1; v_call: TRBV6-1; j_call: TRBJ1-4; cdr3_nt: TGTGCCAGCGGGATGACAGGGGTCAACCTAGCAACTAATGAAAAACTGTTTTTT; cdr3_aa: CASGMTGVNLATNEKLFF
clone_size: many; d_call: TRBD1; v_call: TRBV5-1; j_call: TRBJ1-1; cdr3_nt: TGCGCCAGCAGCTTAGCTGCAGGGGGCACTGAAGCTTTCTTT; cdr3_aa: CASSLAAGGTEAFF
clone_size: many; d_call: -; v_call: TRBV5-5; j_call: TRBJ1-2; cdr3_nt: TGTGCCAGCAGACTGGACGGCCATGGCTACACCTTC; cdr3_aa: CASRLDGHGYTF
clone_size: few; d_call: TRBD2; v_call: TRBV4-3; j_call: TRBJ2-1; cdr3_nt: TGCGCCAGCAGCCGAACAGTGGGAGGGCACTACGATGAGCAGTTCTTC; cdr3_aa: CASSRTVGGHYDEQFF
clone_size: -; d_call: -; v_call: TRBV6-5; j_call: TRBJ2-1; cdr3_nt: TGTGCCAGCAGTTACTCACGGGGGGCCAACAATGAGCAGTTCTTC; cdr3_aa: CASSYSRGANNEQFF
clone_size: few; d_call: -; v_call: TRBV29-1; j_call: TRBJ2-5; cdr3_nt: TGCAGCGTTCTCCAAGAGACCCAGTACTTC; cdr3_aa: CSVLQETQYF
clone_size: -; d_call: -; v_call: TRBV20-1; j_call: TRBJ2-1; cdr3_nt: TGCAGTGCTAGTTCGGGGGACGACGACAATGAGCAGTTCTTC; cdr3_aa: CSASSGDDDNEQFF
clone_size: -; d_call: -; v_call: TRBV5-1; j_call: TRBJ2-1; cdr3_nt: TGCGCCAGCAGCTTGAGTGGGAGCAATGAGCAGTTCTTC; cdr3_aa: CASSLSGSNEQFF
clone_size: -; d_call: TRBD2; v_call: TRBV6-5; j_call: TRBJ2-3; cdr3_nt: TGTGCCAGCAGTTCCAGCGGGAGATCAGATACGCAGTATTTT; cdr3_aa: CASSSSGRSDTQYF
clone_size: -; d_call: TRBD2; v_call: TRBV19; j_call: TRBJ2-5; cdr3_nt: TGTGCCTCTAGAGATCGGCTAGCGGGAGGTGAGACCCAGTACTTC; cdr3_aa: CASRDRLAGGETQYF
clone_size: few; d_call: -; v_call: TRBV6-6; j_call: TRBJ1-1; cdr3_nt: TGTGCCAGCCTAATCGGCACTGAAGCTTTCTTT; cdr3_aa: CASLIGTEAFF
clone_size: few; d_call: -; v_call: TRBV30; j_call: TRBJ2-4; cdr3_nt: TGTGCCTGGAGTGTAGGTGGAGTAAACATTCAGTACTTC; cdr3_aa: CAWSVGGVNIQYF
clone_size: -; d_call: -; v_call: TRBV6-2/TRBV6-3; j_call: TRBJ2-7; cdr3_nt: TGTGCCAGCAGTTACAGTCCACGGCCGGGGGAGCAGTACTTC; cdr3_aa: CASSYSPRPGEQYF
clone_size: -; d_call: -; v_call: TRBV2; j_call: TRBJ1-1; cdr3_nt: TGTGCCAGCAAAGTTGTACGGGACACTGAAGCTTTCTTT; cdr3_aa: CASKVVRDTEAFF
clone_size: few; d_call: TRBD1; v_call: TRBV7-9; j_call: TRBJ1-1; cdr3_nt: TGTGCCAGCAGCACCTCGGGACAGGGAGAGGCTTTCTTT; cdr3_aa: CASSTSGQGEAFF
clone_size: few; d_call: -; v_call: TRBV5-1; j_call: TRBJ2-3; cdr3_nt: TGCGCCAGCAGCTTGGGGGCCGACTCCACAGATACGCAGTATTTT; cdr3_aa: CASSLGADSTDTQYF
clone_size: -; d_call: -; v_call: TRBV5-5; j_call: TRBJ2-7; cdr3_nt: TGTGCCAGCAGCTTGGTCAGGGCCTCCTACGAGCAGTACTTC; cdr3_aa: CASSLVRASYEQYF
clone_size: few; d_call: -; v_call: TRBV24-1; j_call: TRBJ1-1; cdr3_nt: TGTGCCACCAGTGATTTGCATATTTACAGGGTCGTATGGGGAGCTTTCTTT; cdr3_aa: CATSDLHIYRVVWGAFF
clone_size: few; d_call: TRBD1; v_call: TRBV20-1; j_call: TRBJ1-1; cdr3_nt: TGCAGTGCTCCCCGACAGGGGCTAAGGTTGGACACTGAAGCTTTCTTT; cdr3_aa: CSAPRQGLRLDTEAFF
clone_size: -; d_call: TRBD2; v_call: TRBV12-3/TRBV12-4; j_call: TRBJ2-3; cdr3_nt: TGTGCCAGCAGTATCGGAGCGGGGGGGCCGACAGATACGCAGTATTTT; cdr3_aa: CASSIGAGGPTDTQYF